These 14 T cell receptor beta chains share one sample of origin, sequenced in a study of T cells after yellow fever vaccination (dated by TCRdb to the late 2010s). Library construction relied on 5' RACE. The sequencer was an Illumina HiSeq 2500. The raw public data were reprocessed by TCRdb itself: fastp quality trimming at Q25, MiXCR clonotype calling, in-frame beta chains only. Each CDR3 protein gets just one entry, which takes the most common genes and DNA from the rows behind it. For this sample there are about 230,000 distinct CDR3 sequences; around 6.7% appear just once. About 0.95% of the sample comes from the top ten. The intended sense of this specimen's treatment or condition label: live attenuated yellow fever vaccine strain. The specimen comprised CD4+ T cells sorted from PBMCs, sampled on the day of the yellow fever booster vaccination. The receptors come from a man aged 30 to 39 who received the YFV17D yellow fever vaccine.

CDR3 nucleotides: TGTGCCAGCACCCCAGGGGCAGGCGAACGGGCTGAAGCTTTCTTT. Translating gives CASTPGAGERAEAFF. The chain links TRBV9 to TRBJ1-1; TRBD1 is a possible D gene (6 bases). Germline lookup yields CDR1 SGDLS and CDR2 YYNGEE. The CDR3 length is 15 residues. V was shortened by 6 bases and J by 6 bases, with 21 bases between the two germline ends.

This clonotype was counted a few times. The chain carries TRBV20-1 and TRBJ2-5; 8 positions agree with TRBD2. The CDR3 covers 16 residues. Germline assignment: CDR1 DFQATT and CDR2 SNEGSKA (reference sequence). V shed 0 bases, J shed 0 bases, and the junction held 6 bases outside the gene matches. The CDR3 protein is CSARDMLAGNQETQYF. CDR3 in DNA: TGCAGTGCTAGAGATATGCTAGCGGGCAACCAAGAGACCCAGTACTTC.

The table lists this clonotype with many counts. V and J are TRBV27 and TRBJ2-1; D is perhaps TRBD2 (6 bases). Deletions cut 5 bases from V and 2 bases from J, with 13 bases between. The CDR3 extends over 15 amino acids. From germline, CDR1 is MNHEY and CDR2 SMNVEV (reference sequence). CDR3: CASSPRTNAYNEQFF. DNA of the CDR3: TGTGCCAGCAGTCCTCGGACTAACGCCTACAATGAGCAGTTCTTC.

The chain joins TRBV2 to TRBJ2-2; D is uncertain. V was trimmed by 8 bases and J by 6 bases, leaving 13 bases between them. From germline, CDR1 is SNHLY and CDR2 FYNNEI. The CDR3 extends over 13 amino acids. The CDR3 nucleotides read TGTGCCAGCGCTGCGGATTCGGCCGGGGAGCTGTTTTTT. Translating gives CASAADSAGELFF.

The CDR3 region has the DNA TGTGCCAGCAGCCCCGGGGGGGTGGCAGAGACCCAGTACTTC. Residues: CASSPGGVAETQYF. This chain links TRBV7-2 with TRBJ2-5; 8 nucleotides align to TRBD2. The length of the CDR3 is 14 residues. Trimming removed 5 bases from V and 4 bases from J; junction bases left unmatched: 6. CDR1 and CDR2 (germline): SGHTA, FQGNSA.

The chain uses TRBV5-1 and TRBJ2-3, with 9 bases identical to TRBD1. The ends lost 2 bases at V and 2 bases at J; junction bases unmatched: 3. The CDR3 contains 15 residues. Germline V gene sequence: CDR1 SGHRS, CDR2 YFSETQ. In nucleotides, the CDR3 is TGCGCCAGCAGCTTCGGGACAGGGCCCACAGATACGCAGTATTTT. It yields the protein CASSFGTGPTDTQYF. Full variable domain (missing parts from reference TRBV5-1 and TRBJ2-3): KAGVTQTPRYLIKTRGQQVTLSCSPISGHRSVSWYQQTPGQGLQFLFEYFSETQRNKGNFPGRFSGRQFSNSRSEMNVSTLELGDSALYLCASSFGTGPTDTQYFGPGTRLTVL.

The V call is TRBV4-2, the J call TRBJ2-1; D gene ambiguous. The CDR3 consists of 14 residues. Trimming took off 3 bases at V and 7 bases at J, with 13 bases between the two ends. Germline assignment: CDR1 LGHNA and CDR2 YNFKEQ. The CDR3 DNA is TGTGCCAGCAGCCAGTCTAGATTGATAAATGAGCAGTTCTTC. Its translation is CASSQSRLINEQFF.

This clonotype was detected many times. The chain joins TRBV4-3 to TRBJ2-1; 11 bases align to TRBD2. The V gene end was trimmed by 0 bases and the J gene end by 3 bases; junction bases not matched to a gene: 4. The CDR3 consists of 17 residues. Per germline, CDR1 LGHNA and CDR2 YSLEER. CDR3 residues: CASSQDLAGGNYNEQFF. In nucleotides, the CDR3 is TGCGCCAGCAGCCAAGATCTAGCGGGAGGTAACTACAATGAGCAGTTCTTC.

The sample holds many counts of this clonotype. V usage is TRBV20-1 and J usage is TRBJ1-5; a possible D gene is TRBD1 (5 bases). Germline assignment: CDR1 DFQATT and CDR2 SNEGSKA (reference sequence). This CDR3 comprises 13 residues. With 3 bases removed from V and 10 bases from J, the gap between germline ends came to 16 bases. The CDR3 DNA reads TGCAGTGCTAGGGGACCGTTACTAGCTCCCCAGCATTTT. This sequence encodes CSARGPLLAPQHF.

This clonotype was recorded at least ten times. The chain is built from TRBV23-1 and TRBJ2-3, with D unclear. TRBV23-1 is designated an ORF whose function remains uncertain. Trimming took 4 bases from V and 2 from J, leaving 16 bases between them. CDR3 length: 16 residues. The CDR3 loop reads CASSPHSGDITDTQYF. The CDR3 coding sequence is TGCGCCAGCAGTCCCCATAGTGGCGATATCACAGATACGCAGTATTTT.

The chain recombines TRBV7-2 with TRBJ1-1; D not certain. Germline V gene sequence: CDR1 SGHTA, CDR2 FQGNSA. V lost 2 bases, J lost 6 bases, and 10 bases lay in between. The CDR3 runs 13 residues. CDR3 nucleotides: TGTGCCAGCAGCTTAAACGGGTACGCTGAAGCTTTCTTT. It specifies CASSLNGYAEAFF.

This clonotype was detected only a few times. V is TRBV7-2 and J is TRBJ2-5; D unresolved. V lost 5 bases, J lost 5 bases, and 12 bases lay in between. This CDR3 spans 13 amino acids. Germline CDR1 SGHTA, CDR2 FQGNSA. The CDR3, as DNA: TGTGCCAGCAGCCCCGGTGTCAAGGAGACCCAGTACTTC. This gives the protein CASSPGVKETQYF. Full variable domain (remainder filled in from reference TRBV7-2 and TRBJ2-5): GAGVSQSPSNKVTEKGKDVELRCDPISGHTALYWYRQSLGQGLEFLIYFQGNSAPDKSGLPSDRFSAERTGGSVSTLTIQRTQQEDSAVYLCASSPGVKETQYFGPGTRLLVL.

This rearrangement joins TRBV30 to TRBJ2-3; the match to TRBD2 covers 8 bases. Germline CDR1 reads GTSNPN; CDR2 reads SVGIG (reference sequence). Losses at the gene ends were 3 bases for V and 3 bases for J; bases not matched to a gene: 14. The CDR3 runs to 17 residues. CDR3 nucleotide sequence: TGTGCCTGGAGCACACGTCCGAGCGGGAGCGTGACAGATACGCAGTATTTT. Residues: CAWSTRPSGSVTDTQYF.

Note on this clonotype: Just one base apart from a much larger clone, this may be a read error. The rearrangement links TRBV6-2 or TRBV6-3 to TRBJ2-2; D is unclear. CDR1 and CDR2 from the germline V gene are MNHEY and SVGEGT. CDR3 length equals 16 residues. The ends were cut back, 2 bases at V and 4 bases at J, with 14 bases in the middle. The chain's CDR3 is CASSYQTTVITGELFF. The CDR3, as DNA: TGTGCCAGCAGTTACCAAACCACAGTCATCACCGGGGAGCTGTTTTTT.